These 12 T cell receptor beta chains came from one sample sequenced in a study of blood T cell repertoires in COVID-19. The repertoire was sequenced with immunoSEQ multiplex PCR; TCRdb's copy has only in-frame clones and lacks some. The sample has about 92,000 clones; 80% are singletons. The sample consisted of peripheral blood. The receptors were gathered from a man aged 45-65 years who had recovered from COVID-19.

The chain employs TRBV12-5 and TRBJ1-1, with D possibly TRBD1 on 5 matching bases. From germline, CDR1 is LGHNT and CDR2 FRNRAP. Trimming took off 4 bases at V and 5 bases at J, with 17 bases between the two ends. The CDR3 sequence is 15 residues long. The chain's CDR3 is CASGSGRGVSTEAFF. The CDR3 nucleotides are TGTGCTAGTGGTTCCGGGAGGGGAGTCTCGACTGAAGCTTTCTTT.

The CDR3: CASSSRGQGAAGELFF. DNA for the CDR3: TGTGCCAGCAGCAGCCGGGGACAGGGGGCGGCCGGGGAGCTGTTTTTT. The chain combines TRBV7-2 with TRBJ2-2; 12 bases align to TRBD1. After removal of 5 bases from V and 6 bases from J, the junction contained 7 bases not matched to a gene. The germline V gene has CDR1 SGHTA and CDR2 FQGNSA. There are 16 residues in the CDR3.

This chain links TRBV5-1 with TRBJ2-2, with 7 positions matching TRBD1. Germline CDR1 and CDR2: SGHRS and YFSETQ. The CDR3 has 15 amino acids. The trim removed 5 bases at V and 0 bases at J, leaving 4 bases unmatched. This CDR3 reads CASRDGTANTGELFF. As DNA, the CDR3 is TGCGCCAGCAGAGACGGGACAGCGAACACCGGGGAGCTGTTTTTT. Variable domain in full (rest from reference TRBV5-1 and TRBJ2-2): KAGVTQTPRYLIKTRGQQVTLSCSPISGHRSVSWYQQTPGQGLQFLFEYFSETQRNKGNFPGRFSGRQFSNSRSEMNVSTLELGDSALYLCASRDGTANTGELFFGEGSRLTVL.

The chain recombines TRBV5-8 with TRBJ2-1; TRBD2 agrees at 15 bases. Germline values: CDR1 SGHTS, CDR2 YDEGEE. The CDR3 contains 17 residues. V was pared by 0 bases and J by 7 bases, with 5 bases of the junction left unmatched. CDR3 sequence: CASSLVPGTSGRNEQFF. As DNA, the CDR3 is TGTGCCAGCAGCTTGGTCCCCGGGACTAGCGGGAGGAATGAGCAGTTCTTC.

V gene TRBV24-1 combines with J gene TRBJ2-1, with TRBD2 identical over 7 bases. This CDR3 spans 15 amino acids. V trimming: 10 bases; J trimming: 0 bases; junction bases outside the gene matches: 8. Germline V CDR1 and CDR2: KGHDR, SFDVKD. CDR3 in amino acids: CATSLAEFSYNEQFF. The CDR3 DNA reads TGTGCCACTAGCCTAGCGGAATTCTCCTACAATGAGCAGTTCTTC.

This chain joins TRBV5-1 and TRBJ2-6; 8 bases map to TRBD1. CDR1 and CDR2 from the germline V gene are SGHRS and YFSETQ. V gave up 4 bases and J gave up 3 bases; unmatched junction bases: 9. The length of the CDR3 is 17 residues. The CDR3 protein is CASSAGTGTGGANVLTF. In nucleotides, the CDR3 is TGCGCCAGCAGCGCCGGGACAGGAACTGGTGGGGCCAACGTCCTGACTTTC.

This chain links TRBV5-1 with TRBJ2-3; 9 positions match TRBD2. The CDR3 has 16 amino acids. CDR1 SGHRS and CDR2 YFSETQ come from the germline V gene. V dropped 0 bases and J dropped 4; count of bases not matched to a gene: 6. CDR3 region: CASSLAGRGGPDTQYF. The CDR3 DNA reads TGCGCCAGCAGCTTGGCGGGGCGGGGGGGCCCAGATACGCAGTATTTT.

V usage is TRBV6-6 and J usage is TRBJ2-5; TRBD2 matches 9 bases. CDR1 and CDR2 from the germline V gene are MNHNY and SVGAGI (reference sequence). The ends lost 3 bases at V and 5 bases at J; junction bases unmatched: 7. The CDR3 is 15 amino acids. The CDR3 is CASSYGAGGRETQYF. The CDR3 nucleotides read TGTGCCAGCAGTTATGGTGCGGGAGGGAGGGAGACCCAGTACTTC.

J is TRBJ2-5 and V is TRBV2; D uncertain. CDR1 SNHLY and CDR2 FYNNEI come from the germline V gene. Trimming took off 5 bases at V and 3 bases at J, with 4 bases between the two ends. CDR3 length equals 11 residues. The CDR3 sequence is CASSQEETQYF. The DNA for the CDR3 is TGTGCCAGCAGTCAGGAAGAGACCCAGTACTTC. Supplemented by reference TRBV2 and TRBJ2-5, the full variable domain reads EPEVTQTPSHQVTQMGQEVILRCVPISNHLYFYWYRQILGQKVEFLVSFYNNEISEKSEIFDDQFSVERPDGSNFTLKIRSTKLEDSAMYFCASSQEETQYFGPGTRLLVL.

This rearrangement joins TRBV27 to TRBJ2-5, with 7 bases matching TRBD1. The CDR3 totals 14 residues. CDR1 is MNHEY and CDR2 is SMNVEV in the germline V gene (reference sequence). V was clipped by 8 bases and J by 5 bases; unmatched bases: 11. CDR3 DNA sequence: TGTGCCAGCGGGGGAACAGGGGTTGGGGAGACCCAGTACTTC. It codes for CASGGTGVGETQYF.

The chain has TRBV7-9 and TRBJ1-6; 9 nucleotides match TRBD1. Germline V gene data show CDR1 as SEHNR and CDR2 as FQNEAQ (reference sequence). The CDR3 totals 14 residues. V lost 5 bases and J lost 9; bases outside the gene matches: 5. The CDR3 spells CASSPGTGTSPLHF. The CDR3 nucleotides are TGTGCCAGCAGCCCCGGGACAGGGACTTCACCCCTCCACTTT.

A few counts support this clone. The chain joins TRBV25-1 to TRBJ1-6; 8 bases line up with TRBD1. V shed 10 bases and J 9 bases; nucleotides not matched to a gene: 8. Per the germline V gene, CDR1 is MGHDK and CDR2 is SYGVNS. CDR3 length: 13 amino acids. In DNA form, the CDR3 reads TGTGCCACCCGGACAGGGAGAGGTTCACCCCTCCACTTT. Protein product: CATRTGRGSPLHF.